Listed below are T cell receptor beta chains from one sample, sequenced in a study of blood T cell repertoires in COVID-19. Using immunoSEQ multiplex PCR, the repertoire was profiled, and TCRdb retains in-frame clones only, with some absent. This sample yields about 88,000 clones, of which 90% are seen a single time; less than 2% belongs to the top ten. Sequenced sample: peripheral blood. The receptors shown here come from a man aged 55 to 69 with acute or convalescent COVID-19. Each CDR3 is given with its conserved first and last residue. The D gene is left open where the match is weak. For some rows the clone size is stated as once, few or many, or as a class when expanded; others skip it.

d_call clone_size j_call v_call cdr3_nt cdr3_aa
TRBD2 NA TRBJ2-3 TRBV5-6 TGTGCCAGCCTTCGGACTAGCGGGAGGGTAGATACGCAGTATTTT CASLRTSGRVDTQYF
TRBD1 NA TRBJ2-2 TRBV6-4 TGTGCCAGCAGCGCTACCGGGACAGGGGGGGAGCTGTTTTTT CASSATGTGGELFF
TRBD2 NA TRBJ2-1 TRBV27 TGTGCCTCAAAACGGGGGGGGGCGTCCTACAATGAGCAGTTCTTC CASKRGGASYNEQFF
NA NA TRBJ2-2 TRBV4-3 TGCGCCAGCAGCCAAGATGTGGCAGGGGTTTACACCGGGGAGCTGTTTTTT CASSQDVAGVYTGELFF
NA NA TRBJ2-2 TRBV25-1 TGTGCCAGCAGTGAATTGGGTAGCGAAGCCGGGGAGCTGTTTTTT CASSELGSEAGELFF
TRBD1 NA TRBJ2-5 TRBV27 TGTGCCAGCAGTGACAGGGGTATGGAGACCCAGTACTTC CASSDRGMETQYF
TRBD1 NA TRBJ2-7 TRBV2 TGTGCCAGCAGTGCTAGCCAGGGGGTTTCCTACGAGCAGTACTTC CASSASQGVSYEQYF
TRBD1 NA TRBJ1-1 TRBV27 TGTGCCAGCAGTTCCCCTTCACAGGGGGGCACTGAAGCTTTCTTT CASSSPSQGGTEAFF
NA NA TRBJ2-1 TRBV25-1 TGTGCGAGTTTTACGGGGACCGGGACACCGTTCTTC CASFTGTGTPFF
NA NA TRBJ1-1 TRBV7-8 TGTGCCAGCAGCTTAGACAAGAACACTGAAGCTTTCTTT CASSLDKNTEAFF
NA NA TRBJ2-1 TRBV21-1 TGTGCCAGCAGCAAACTTAGCGGGAGCTCCTACAATGAGCAGTTCTTC CASSKLSGSSYNEQFF
NA NA TRBJ2-7 TRBV5-6 TGTGCCAGCAGCTTGGGACAGTCCTACGAGCAGTACTTC CASSLGQSYEQYF
TRBD1 NA TRBJ2-7 TRBV6-2/TRBV6-3 TGTGCCAGCAGCACTCCGGGACAGACTTACGAGCAGTACTTC CASSTPGQTYEQYF
NA once TRBJ1-5 TRBV19 TGTGCCAGTAGTATAGATCAGGCACCGTATAGCAATCAGCCCCAGCATTTT CASSIDQAPYSNQPQHF
TRBD2 once TRBJ2-1 TRBV4-3 TGCGCCAGCAGCCAAGCATCGACCATAGCGGGCTCCTACAATGAGCAGTTCTTC CASSQASTIAGSYNEQFF
NA NA TRBJ2-7 TRBV19 TGTGCCAGTAGTATAAATCTGGGGCACTCCTACGAGCAGTACTTC CASSINLGHSYEQYF
NA once TRBJ2-1 TRBV5-1 TGCGCCAGCAGCTTGGCTTTCGATGAGCAGTTCTTC CASSLAFDEQFF
TRBD1 NA TRBJ2-2 TRBV30 TGTGCCTGGGGGGGACAGGGGATTTCCGGGGAGCTGTTTTTT CAWGGQGISGELFF
NA NA TRBJ2-7 TRBV30 TGTGCCTGGAGCACGGGGGCCTACGAGCAGTACTTC CAWSTGAYEQYF
TRBD2 NA TRBJ2-7 TRBV27 TGTGCCAGCAGTGCCGGGACTAGCTACGAGCAGTACTTC CASSAGTSYEQYF
NA NA TRBJ2-2 TRBV5-1 TGCGCCAGCAGCTTGGAATCGTCCTTCACCGGGGAGCTGTTTTTT CASSLESSFTGELFF
NA NA TRBJ1-1 TRBV7-9 TGTGCCAGCAGCTTAGGCCCAGGGGCGGCCACTGAAGCTTTCTTT CASSLGPGAATEAFF
NA NA TRBJ2-3 TRBV7-2 TGTGCCAGCAGCTTCGGCGGAGCTGACACAGATACGCAGTATTTT CASSFGGADTDTQYF
TRBD2 NA TRBJ2-4 TRBV2 TGTGCCAGCAGTGAGACTAGCGGGATACAGAACATTCAGTACTTC CASSETSGIQNIQYF
NA NA TRBJ2-5 TRBV21-1 TGTGCCAGCAGCAACGACGGGAGGAGGTGGGGGACCCAGTACTTC CASSNDGRRWGTQYF
NA NA TRBJ2-3 TRBV7-9 TGTGCCAGCAGCTTAGCCGCCAGGGTTAGCACAGATACGCAGTATTTT CASSLAARVSTDTQYF
TRBD2 NA TRBJ2-1 TRBV3-1/TRBV3-2 TGTGCCAGCAGCCAAGATGCGACTAGCGGGAGAAATGAGCAGTTCTTC CASSQDATSGRNEQFF
TRBD1 medium-sized TRBJ2-2 TRBV7-3 TGTGCCAGCAGCTTAGGGGACAGAAACACCGGGGAGCTGTTTTTT CASSLGDRNTGELFF
NA NA TRBJ1-3 TRBV28 TGTGCCAGCAGTTTATTGCCCAGCTCTGGAAACACCATATATTTT CASSLLPSSGNTIYF
TRBD1 NA TRBJ1-4 TRBV18 TGTGCCAGCTCACAAGGACAGGGGTTGTCGCCTAATGAAAAACTGTTTTTT CASSQGQGLSPNEKLFF
TRBD1 NA TRBJ1-2 TRBV13 TGTGCCAGCAGCTTCGGACAGGGAGGTGATGGCTACACCTTC CASSFGQGGDGYTF
NA NA TRBJ2-5 TRBV6-2/TRBV6-3 TGTGCCAGCAGTGCTAAGATTGAGACCCAGTACTTC CASSAKIETQYF
TRBD2 NA TRBJ2-2 TRBV2 TGTGCCAGCACCCGGGAGGGGGACACCGGGGAGCTGTTTTTT CASTREGDTGELFF
NA NA TRBJ2-7 TRBV28 TGTGCCAGCAGTAGCGCGGGGCGGGCCTACGAGCAGTACTTC CASSSAGRAYEQYF
NA NA TRBJ1-1 TRBV29-1 TGCAGCGTTGCCCGACAGCCGAACACTGAAGCTTTCTTT CSVARQPNTEAFF
TRBD1 NA TRBJ2-3 TRBV5-1 TGCGCCAGCAGCTCTGGGACAGGGGGCACAGATACGCAGTATTTT CASSSGTGGTDTQYF
NA NA TRBJ2-7 TRBV2 TGTGCCAGCAGCCGGGACACCTTACTCGGTTACGAGCAGTACTTC CASSRDTLLGYEQYF
TRBD1 NA TRBJ1-2 TRBV15 TGTGCCACCAGCAGAGAGCAGGGGGCGCAGGGCTACACCTTC CATSREQGAQGYTF
TRBD1 once TRBJ1-6 TRBV5-3 TGTGCCAGAAGCCCGGACAGGGGGCGTTGTTCCTATAATTCACCCCTCCACTTT CARSPDRGRCSYNSPLHF
NA NA TRBJ2-7 TRBV12-2 TGTGCAAGTCGCTTCCCGGCAGGCTTTGGGTGTTTTGGGCGCCTCGTCACTAGCTCCTACGAGCAGTACTTC CASRFPAGFGCFGRLVTSSYEQYF
NA NA TRBJ1-5 TRBV6-6 TGTGCCAGCACGGTGTTGGTCAATCAGCCCCAGCATTTT CASTVLVNQPQHF
TRBD1 NA TRBJ1-6 TRBV2 TGTGCCAGCAGTGAAAGTGCAACAGGGGTAAATTCACCCCTCCACTTT CASSESATGVNSPLHF
NA NA TRBJ2-3 TRBV10-3 TGTGCCATCAGTGAAGGCCAGGGGATAACAGATACGCAGTATTTT CAISEGQGITDTQYF
NA NA TRBJ1-1 TRBV11-2 TGTGCCAGCAGCTTAAACTACGGTTTCACTGAAGCTTTCTTT CASSLNYGFTEAFF
TRBD1 NA TRBJ2-2 TRBV11-2 TGTGCCAGCAGCTTAGGGGACAGTGTCACCGGGGAGCTGTTTTTT CASSLGDSVTGELFF
NA NA TRBJ1-6 TRBV4-3 TGCGCCAGCAGCCAAGCTCTAGGACTTAATTCACCCCTCCACTTT CASSQALGLNSPLHF
TRBD1 NA TRBJ2-3 TRBV6-5 TGTGCCAGCAGGCCGGACAGGGGAGACACAGATACGCAGTATTTT CASRPDRGDTDTQYF
TRBD1 NA TRBJ2-1 TRBV5-1 TGCGCCAGCAGCTTAATTACGACAGGGTTCAATGAGCAGTTCTTC CASSLITTGFNEQFF
TRBD2 NA TRBJ2-3 TRBV27 TGTGCCAGCAGTACAAGACTAGCGGGATACACAGATACGCAGTATTTT CASSTRLAGYTDTQYF
TRBD2 NA TRBJ2-7 TRBV9 TGTGCCAGCAGCCGGGGGGGACCCGAGCAGTACTTC CASSRGGPEQYF
NA NA TRBJ1-6 TRBV19 TGTGCCAGTAGTTTCGAACAGGGAGCTGCAAATAATTCACCCCTCCACTTT CASSFEQGAANNSPLHF
NA NA TRBJ2-7 TRBV1 TGCACCAGCAGCCTCGACAGGGGTCGGGATGTGGACGAGCAGTACTTC CTSSLDRGRDVDEQYF
TRBD1 once TRBJ1-1 TRBV6-1 TGTGCCAGCAGTGAAAGACAGGGGGCGGCGAACACTGAAGCTTTCTTT CASSERQGAANTEAFF
TRBD1 NA TRBJ2-3 TRBV11-3 TGTGCCAGCAGCTCACGTGGGACAGGGGCTCAGGATACGCAGTATTTT CASSSRGTGAQDTQYF
NA NA TRBJ2-2 TRBV29-1 TGCAGCGTGGGACCGGGACAGAACACCGGGGAGCTGTTTTTT CSVGPGQNTGELFF
TRBD2 NA TRBJ2-3 TRBV4-2 TGTGCCAGCAGCCAAGGGTCCGGCGGGGGACGTAGCACAGATACGCAGTATTTT CASSQGSGGGRSTDTQYF
TRBD2 NA TRBJ2-3 TRBV20-1 TGCAGTGCTAGTGCCGCGGGAGGGCCCCTCCCCACAGATACGCAGTATTTT CSASAAGGPLPTDTQYF
TRBD1 once TRBJ2-1 TRBV6-2/TRBV6-3 TGTGCCAGCAGTACCGGGACAGTCTACAATGAGCAGTTCTTC CASSTGTVYNEQFF
TRBD1 NA TRBJ2-2 TRBV19 TGTGCCAGTAGTAGGACAGGGAGGAACACCGGGGAGCTGTTTTTT CASSRTGRNTGELFF
NA NA TRBJ1-5 TRBV19 TGTGCCAGTAATAAGGAGACTGGGAATCAGCCCCAGCATTTT CASNKETGNQPQHF